This T cell receptor (beta chain) was recovered during a study of control samples from healthy donors and cancer patients. The CDR3 totals 15 residues. V gave up 5 bases and J gave up 5 bases, with 16 bases separating them. The germline gives CDR1 LNHDA, CDR2 SQIVND (reference sequence). TCRdb's copy holds only in-frame clones and misses some; the assay was immunoSEQ multiplex PCR. The table shows 95,000 to 150,000 clones, with 85% to 95% occurring only once. This chain joins TRBV19 and TRBJ2-1; D gene uncertain. The sample was PBMCs. This clonotype was obtained from an elderly man with head and neck cancer. The CDR3 DNA follows: TGTGCCAGTAGTCCTCTCGTGGGCAGTCACAATGAGCAGTTCTTC. Translating gives CASSPLVGSHNEQFF.